The 19 T cell receptor beta chains reported below all come from one sample, sequenced in a study of T cell repertoires in cytomegalovirus infection. One entry per CDR3 protein results from TCRdb running MiXCR on the reads. Among roughly 730,000 distinct CDR3 sequences listed, roughly 30% were seen once. Antigen specificity for these receptors is unknown. The starting material was cultured PBMCs, obtained from culture after CMV antigen stimulation. The receptors were sampled from a human donor in good health (CMV status not recorded). Some clones in this sample may be carry-over from other donors' samples.

To note about this clonotype: The junction departs from germline at one end; a sequencing error may be responsible. The J gene is TRBJ1-2, the V gene TRBV19; D is unclear. This CDR3 is built from 13 residues. The germline V gene encodes CDR1 LNHDA and CDR2 SQIVND (reference sequence). The CDR3 here is CASSITVTAFKAF. CDR3 in DNA: TGTGCCAGTAGTATAACTGTAACAGCCTTCAAAGCCTTC.

The J gene is TRBJ1-2, the V gene TRBV28; unclear D gene. V shed 5 bases and J shed 5 bases, with 18 bases lying between them. This CDR3 spans 15 amino acids. CDR1 and CDR2 (germline): MDHEN, SYDVKM. The chain's CDR3 is CASSAVLKFEYGYTF. CDR3 nucleotides: TGTGCCAGCAGTGCCGTCTTGAAGTTCGAGTATGGCTACACCTTC.

There are a few counts of this clonotype. The rearrangement joins TRBV5-4 to TRBJ2-6, with no clear D. The CDR3 runs to 14 residues. V was shortened by 7 bases and J by 4 bases, with 12 bases between the two germline ends. Per germline, CDR1 SGHNT and CDR2 YYREEE (reference sequence). The CDR3 spells CASLQTSGANVLTF. In DNA form, the CDR3 reads TGTGCCAGCCTCCAAACCTCCGGGGCCAACGTCCTGACTTTC.

The chain is built from TRBV12-3 or TRBV12-4 and TRBJ1-2; 8 bases agree with TRBD1. CDR3 size: 14 residues. V shed 6 bases and J 4 bases; nucleotides not matched to a gene: 7. CDR3 sequence: CASRQGAQTYGYTF. CDR3 nucleotides: TGTGCCAGCAGGCAGGGGGCCCAGACCTATGGCTACACCTTC.

The chain joins TRBV12-3 or TRBV12-4 to TRBJ2-6, with D unresolved. The V and J ends lost 2 bases and 1 base respectively, with 12 bases between them. CDR3 size: 17 residues. The CDR3 here is CASSLLFMGSGANVLTF. The CDR3 bases are TGTGCCAGCAGTTTACTCTTCATGGGGTCTGGGGCCAACGTCCTGACTTTC.

This clonotype was recorded a few times. The rearrangement joins TRBV7-2 to TRBJ1-4, with D perhaps matching TRBD1 (6 bases). V lost 5 bases to trimming and J lost 7 bases, with 14 bases between them. Germline CDR1 SGHTA, CDR2 FQGNSA. CDR3 length: 14 residues. The CDR3 sequence is CASSRGGGVEKLFF. DNA for the CDR3: TGTGCCAGCAGCCGCGGGGGCGGCGTTGAAAAACTGTTTTTT.

The rearrangement uses TRBV5-6 and TRBJ1-5, with D unclear. Trimming shortened V by 2 bases and J by 7 bases, and 13 bases separated the two germline ends. In germline, CDR1 is SGHDT, CDR2 YYEEEE. The CDR3 has 14 residues. CDR3 DNA: TGTGCCAGCAGCTTTGGGAGGGCTCGACAGCCCCAGCATTTT. It yields the protein CASSFGRARQPQHF.

The V and J genes are TRBV12-3 or TRBV12-4 and TRBJ2-1; 8 nucleotides line up with TRBD2. The CDR3 totals 15 residues. With V trimmed by 6 bases and J by 5 bases, 9 bases remained unmatched. The CDR3 sequence: CASSFGGAADNEQFF. DNA of the CDR3: TGTGCCAGCAGCTTCGGGGGGGCCGCGGACAATGAGCAGTTCTTC.

This chain connects TRBV7-2 to TRBJ2-3, with 14 bases aligning to TRBD2. Germline loops: CDR1 SGHTA, CDR2 FQGNSA. The CDR3 runs 17 residues. V lost 4 bases to trimming and J lost 3 bases; unmatched junction nucleotides: 6. The CDR3 sequence: CASSSPGLAGATDTQYF. The DNA of the CDR3 is TGTGCCAGCAGCTCTCCGGGACTAGCGGGAGCTACAGATACGCAGTATTTT.

This clonotype was counted between two and nine times. The chain has TRBV7-2 and TRBJ1-1, with D possibly matching TRBD1 (6 bases). This CDR3 contains 12 residues. V lost 5 bases and J 6 bases, leaving 10 bases between the germline ends. Germline CDR1 is SGHTA and CDR2 is FQGNSA. CDR3 DNA sequence: TGTGCCAGCAGCAGGGGGATCGCTGAAGCTTTCTTT. It codes for CASSRGIAEAFF.

This clonotype was counted many times. The rearrangement uses TRBV7-2 and TRBJ2-1; no clear D gene. Looked up from germline, CDR1 is SGHTA and CDR2 is FQGNSA. V was clipped by 5 bases and J by 2 bases, with 10 bases between them. The CDR3 runs 14 residues. CDR3 sequence: CASSPVVAYNEQFF. The CDR3 DNA reads TGTGCCAGCAGCCCCGTGGTCGCCTACAATGAGCAGTTCTTC.

This chain uses TRBV19 with TRBJ2-3; D not certain. The CDR3 length is 13 residues. In germline, CDR1 is LNHDA, CDR2 SQIVND (reference sequence). Trimming pared 3 bases from V and 3 bases from J, leaving 7 bases between. The CDR3 is CASSMLATDTQYF. In DNA, the CDR3 is TGTGCCAGTAGTATGCTGGCGACAGATACGCAGTATTTT.

This chain uses TRBV10-3 with TRBJ1-5; TRBD1 aligns across 7 bases. Germline-derived CDR1 and CDR2 are ENHRY and SYGVKD. There are 18 residues in the CDR3. V gave up 1 base and J gave up 1 base; unmatched junction bases: 10. CDR3 sequence: CAISEFQTGLRSNQPQHF. The CDR3 DNA follows: TGTGCCATCAGTGAGTTTCAGACAGGGTTAAGAAGCAATCAGCCCCAGCATTTT.

The chain joins TRBV20-1 to TRBJ2-3; TRBD1 aligns across 7 bases. The CDR3 is made up of 14 amino acids. Germline values: CDR1 DFQATT, CDR2 SNEGSKA (reference sequence). Trimming removed 7 bases from V and 7 bases from J; junction bases left unmatched: 14. CDR3 nucleotide sequence: TGCAGTGTCGTAGACCCGACAGGGAGAAATACGCAGTATTTT. The encoded protein is CSVVDPTGRNTQYF.

The V and J genes are TRBV6-2 or TRBV6-3 and TRBJ2-7; no reliable D call. V shed 4 bases and J shed 8 bases, with 12 bases lying between them. Germline CDR1 MNHEY, CDR2 SVGEGT. The CDR3 loop spans 12 amino acids. CDR3 in DNA: TGTGCCAGCAGTTTTGATGGACCCAAGCAGTACTTC. Translating gives CASSFDGPKQYF.

This chain uses TRBV7-2 with TRBJ2-2, with 15 bases matching TRBD2. Germline V gene lookup returns CDR1 SGHTA and CDR2 FQGNSA. The junction had 12 bases not matched to a gene; V was cut back by 5 bases and J by 2 bases. The CDR3 contains 20 residues. Here the CDR3 reads CASSTKRGLAGGRNTGELFF. The CDR3 DNA reads as TGTGCCAGCAGCACAAAGAGGGGACTAGCGGGGGGTCGAAACACCGGGGAGCTGTTTTTT.

This clonotype was picked up a small number of times. The chain recombines TRBV7-2 with TRBJ2-3; TRBD2 is a possible D gene (5 bases). The CDR3 runs to 13 residues. The V end was cut by 5 bases, the J end by 7 bases, with 13 bases between. Germline CDR1 SGHTA, CDR2 FQGNSA. The CDR3 is CASSPRGHNTQYF. The CDR3 DNA is TGTGCCAGCAGCCCTAGAGGGCATAATACGCAGTATTTT.

This clonotype has at least ten counts. The rearrangement uses TRBV7-2 and TRBJ1-5, with 8 bases fitting TRBD1. The CDR3 has 15 amino acids. From germline, CDR1 is SGHTA and CDR2 FQGNSA. J gave up 7 bases and V 5 bases, and 10 bases lay outside the gene matches. CDR3 nucleotides: TGTGCCAGCAGCCCCCAGACAGGGGCGGAACAGCCCCAGCATTTT. Its protein is CASSPQTGAEQPQHF.

The table lists this clonotype with a few counts. The chain carries TRBV6-6 and TRBJ2-3; no clear D gene. The V gene's germline CDR1 is MNHNY and CDR2 SVGAGI (reference sequence). Trimming took off 5 bases at V and 5 bases at J, with 17 bases between the two ends. The CDR3 sequence is 15 residues long. CDR3 DNA sequence: TGTGCCAGCAGTAATCGCCGCGTGCCGGGAGATACGCAGTATTTT. Amino acids: CASSNRRVPGDTQYF.